This T cell receptor (beta chain) was retrieved from a study of cytomegalovirus exposure and HLA in healthy donors (TCRdb year 2017). About the full investigation: An earlier analysis of a few hundred of the donors reported 250 to 300 Gb of sequence data and 100 million to 120 million unique TCR beta sequences obtained from about 179 million T cells. An early release that covered some 630 HLA-typed donors contained 250 to 350 gigabases of sequencing data and 70 million to 100 million unique TCR sequences. Several DR-DQ haplotypes were treated as single units for association and clustering because of strong linkage in the cohort. The genetic ancestry cluster associated with self-reported Caucasian donors included around 76% of the approximately 410 genotyped donors. To predict cytomegalovirus infection status, the study brought together high-throughput TCR immunosequencing, statistical association of individual TCRs with disease status, and machine learning. Typing coverage varied by locus: roughly 620-640 donors for A, B, C, DRB1 and DQB1; approximately 560 for DQA1; nearly 610 for DPA1; roughly 470 for DPB1. The study aimed to test whether cataloging public T cell receptors could reveal signatures of past pathogen exposure. Besides the first cohort of 666 subjects, a separate validation cohort made up of 120 different subjects was used. On average, 235,054 unique TCR beta nucleotide sequences were sequenced per donor among more than 350 genotyped donors of the cohort, with 15% to 20% of those sequences being non-productive. Class I and class II HLA loci were covered by the typing at four-digit resolution. All discovery cohort repertoires had been generated on a single sequencing platform. The study used immunosequencing to profile the T cell repertoires of approximately 640 subjects and linked those repertoires to cytomegalovirus serostatus. A later genetic analysis took genome-wide SNP genotypes for about 65% of the 666 donors and used that subset as a discovery cohort. To decide whether each TCR beta V gene segment behaved as functional or pseudogenic, an earlier analysis of several hundred of the donors relied on high-throughput TCR beta sequencing. The later analysis used no new phenotypic data to find candidate immune exposures, relying instead on TCR beta sequences and their occurrence across donors. In a later analysis, previously published TCR beta repertoires from 670 or so donors were re-analyzed and high-resolution HLA genotyping was added so that TCR occurrence patterns could be studied. Alongside the repertoire data, information on donor age, sex, ethnicity and CMV serostatus was compiled. The research as a whole found: A cluster of highly shared sequence variants was judged likely to be a technical artifact of the sequencing pipeline. According to a later analysis, TCR association rates differed among HLA loci, with DRB1 alleles showing the most associated TCRs and HLA-C alleles showing the fewest. In a later analysis, most CMV-associated TCR beta chains were found to appear HLA-restricted, with HLA associations seemingly driven largely by CMV exposure. In vitro tests confirmed that a few of the cytomegalovirus-associated TCR beta chains recognize cytomegalovirus antigens. In a later analysis, some 18,000 TCR beta sequences were associated with specific HLA alleles at a false discovery rate of 0.05. When HLA alleles, especially DR and DQ, strongly co-occurred, attributing TCR associations to individual alleles was difficult. Compared with equally common non-associated chains, HLA-associated TCR beta chains in a later analysis were more clonally expanded and had lower generation probabilities. Several of the top co-occurrence clusters appeared to be linked to parvovirus B19, influenza, CMV and Epstein-Barr virus, according to a later analysis. Correlated functional status among segregating V segments might be attributable to linkage disequilibrium, but an unknown experimental factor could not be ruled out. Only TCR beta chains were sequenced in this cohort, and the absence of alpha or paired-chain data limited detectable features. According to the authors, the approach could potentially be generalized to other disease states and immunological phenotypes. Because counts were too low, about 15 rarely observed V segments, including chromosome 9 orphons, were left out of the earlier analysis of 587 of the donors. While some public TCRs were present in many individuals, most TCR sequences turned up only very rarely across donors. A further reported finding was that TCR beta sequences accurately predicted the HLA-A and HLA-B alleles for most subjects in the first cohort. A later genetic analysis associated a missense DCLRE1C variant with V-gene and J-gene trimming of TCR beta chains, and an independent cohort replicated the association. CMV serostatus was the only immune exposure information available for the cohort. In an earlier analysis of about 540 of the donors, most TCR beta V segments were observed in productive rearrangements about 87% or about 30% of the time, broadly matching IMGT annotations. HLA typing was unavailable for some donors at each locus, so association tests used only the typed subset. The presence/absence analyses assumed that sequencing depth was roughly uniform across donors, and that assumption may not be true. Some IMGT-functional V segments, including TRBV6-2 and TRBV6-3, could not be distinguished by the 87-base-pair reads and were therefore excluded. In the study, 150 to 200 TCR beta chains were listed as associated with cytomegalovirus. In both the original and validation cohorts, the classifier was reported to diagnose cytomegalovirus status with high specificity and sensitivity. According to a later genetic analysis, donors in an Asian-associated ancestry cluster had fewer N-insertions in productive TCRs than the approximately 690-donor mean.

The cohort consisted of 650 to 700 healthy bone marrow donors. All cohort members were sampled while nominally healthy, although unrecorded immune exposures were likely present. The donor was CMV seropositive and was included in the group of 250 to 350 seropositive cohort members. A peripheral blood sample was collected from each donor, and TCR beta sequencing was performed on peripheral blood mononuclear cells. The Qiagen DNeasy Blood Extraction Kit was used to extract genomic DNA from the blood cell samples. Library preparation employed the immunoSEQ multiplex PCR assay. A mixture of 60 forward primers for TCR Vbeta segments and 13 reverse primers for TCR Jbeta segments was used in the multiplex PCR. The CDR3 region of rearranged TCR beta genes was amplified from genomic DNA by a multiplex PCR assay. The Illumina HiSeq System was used to sequence the amplified TCR beta libraries as 87-base-pair reads. The study's processing was this. A later analysis tallied roughly 80 million unique TCR beta chains across the approximately 670 repertoires, and about 10 million of those chains were shared by two or more donors. A nearest-neighbor algorithm error-corrected the raw reads and collapsed the reads into unique sequences, merging closely related sequences to remove PCR and sequencing errors. To assign V, D and J gene segments, CDR3 sequences were aligned to IMGT reference sequences. Each retained sequence needed at least a six-nucleotide match to both a V gene segment and a J gene segment. Rearrangements were classified as productive when the CDR3 lacked stop codons and remained in frame with V and J, and all other rearrangements were classified as non-productive. Following IMGT convention, CDR3 was defined as the stretch from the second conserved V-encoded cysteine up to the conserved J-encoded phenylalanine. Sequences without an unambiguous match to a single V gene segment were excluded from the earlier analysis of 587 of the donors. An earlier analysis of 587 of the donors called V segments functional above 56.7% productive rearrangements and segregating when the between-donor standard deviation exceeded 5%. A statistical classification framework was developed to diagnose cytomegalovirus status using the catalog of TCR beta chain sequences. In a later analysis, V and J genes were assigned by comparing TCR nucleotide sequences against IMGT/GENE-DB human TR gene sequences. A later analysis assigned CDR3 sequences and most-parsimonious VDJ recombination scenarios with the TCRdist pipeline. In a later analysis, each TCR beta chain was defined by its CDR3 amino acid sequence together with its V-gene family, and reads without a unique V-gene family were excluded. A later analysis removed several hundred highly shared, low-generation-probability nucleotide sequences to deal with suspected cross-contamination and a sequencing artifact. In a later analysis, a clonal expansion index was calculated for each public chain from normalized within-repertoire ranks of inferred template counts. A later analysis computed generation probabilities with a VDJ recombination model fitted to out-of-frame rearrangements, and checked the results against IGoR. Hypergeometric tests were used in a later analysis to score TCR-TCR, TCR-HLA and TCR-CMV co-occurrence, with a repertoire-size bias correction applied to the TCR pairs. In a later analysis, false discovery rates were estimated by permuting HLA or CMV assignments 20 times. In a later analysis, co-occurring TCRs were grouped using DBSCAN, and TCRdist sequence similarity was added for clustering within HLA-allele-positive subsets. Co-occurrence clustering excluded repertoires with fewer than 30,000 or more than 120,000 public chains, plus five with anomalous nucleotide sharing. Held by TCRdb, this immuneACCESS table contains in-frame sequences only and omits some clones. Under half of the omission traces to an unresolved V gene where checked; the cause of the rest is unknown. V and J calls and clone size are given by that table; D and trimming were obtained from the DNA. A total of 99,000 or so clones appear in this sample, roughly 72% of them only once. 5% to 6.5% of the sample is held by the ten biggest clonotypes.

The CDR3 has 14 amino acids, counting the end cysteine and phenylalanine. Solely the CDR3 DNA is kept, with 42 bases framed from the first base. V is cut by 1 base and J by 6 bases, and the space between the germline ends is 14 bases. Sequences SGHRS (CDR1) and YFSETQ (CDR2) are obtained from the germline V gene. Comment on this clone: It has no known antigen specificity. The sample holds no much larger clone one base away, and base qualities are not on file.

Specimen: PBMCs. This sequence was found in a woman between 18 and 29 years old in good health and CMV-seropositive. In this chain, TRBV5-1 is recombined with TRBJ2-7; D gene: possibly TRBD2, on 6 matching bases. Read as DNA, the sequence is TGCGCCAGCAGCTTGCTGTCGGGAGCCGGCGAGCAGTACTTC. This encodes CASSLLSGAGEQYF. Reference TRBV5-1 and TRBJ2-7 genes cover what lies past the CDR3, so the full variable domain is KAGVTQTPRYLIKTRGQQVTLSCSPISGHRSVSWYQQTPGQGLQFLFEYFSETQRNKGNFPGRFSGRQFSNSRSEMNVSTLELGDSALYLCASSLLSGAGEQYFGPGTRLTVT.